Given below is one T cell receptor (beta chain) in context. Its antigen is not identified. Patients were all untreated before their thyroid surgery. The data were taken from a study of metastatic and nonmetastatic thyroid tumors. The V gene end was trimmed by 4 bases and the J gene end by 5 bases; junction bases not matched to a gene: 4. This CDR3 contains 14 residues. General study points: Benign nodules were reported to have significantly lower TCR beta diversity than malignant thyroid tumors, in blood and tumor.

TCRdb re-called the PCR reads via MiXCR. The repertoire includes approximately 15,000 clones, under 25% of them detected once, and under 10% sits in the top ten. The specimen was tumor tissue. The source of this sequence is a female donor with papillary thyroid cancer or a benign thyroid nodule (not recorded which). Some clones in this sample may be carry-over from other donors' samples. The chain recombines TRBV12-3 or TRBV12-4 with TRBJ2-1; 8 bases fit TRBD1. The CDR3 nucleotides are TGTGCCAGCAGTTCGAAGACAGGGGACAATGAGCAGTTCTTC. The encoded protein is CASSSKTGDNEQFF.